This T cell receptor (beta chain) was retrieved from a study of CD8 T cells in Susac syndrome. An amount of RNA that ranged from about 0.45 to 1 ug was reverse transcribed with random hexamers. TCRdb processed the immunoSEQ multiplex PCR reads anew with MiXCR; each CDR3 protein has one entry. This table holds roughly 140,000 distinct CDR3 sequences, approximately 94% found once. Study-wide findings and caveats: Clonal expansion did not appear in Susac syndrome CD4+ T cell repertoires.

Sequencing of TCR beta was performed on blood CD8+ and CD4+ T cells. The count of this clonotype is one. Its antigen is unknown. The sequencing input was CD4+ T cells from PBMCs. The sequence came from a human donor with Susac syndrome.

The chain's CDR3 is CSVATSGTPEQYF. The CDR3 region has the DNA TGCAGCGTTGCGACTAGCGGGACCCCCGAGCAGTACTTC. The chain has TRBV29-1 and TRBJ2-7, with 11 bases fitting TRBD2. CDR1 and CDR2 (germline): SQVTM, ANQGSEA. The junction had 5 bases not matched to a gene; V was cut back by 4 bases and J by 6 bases. This CDR3 contains 13 residues.